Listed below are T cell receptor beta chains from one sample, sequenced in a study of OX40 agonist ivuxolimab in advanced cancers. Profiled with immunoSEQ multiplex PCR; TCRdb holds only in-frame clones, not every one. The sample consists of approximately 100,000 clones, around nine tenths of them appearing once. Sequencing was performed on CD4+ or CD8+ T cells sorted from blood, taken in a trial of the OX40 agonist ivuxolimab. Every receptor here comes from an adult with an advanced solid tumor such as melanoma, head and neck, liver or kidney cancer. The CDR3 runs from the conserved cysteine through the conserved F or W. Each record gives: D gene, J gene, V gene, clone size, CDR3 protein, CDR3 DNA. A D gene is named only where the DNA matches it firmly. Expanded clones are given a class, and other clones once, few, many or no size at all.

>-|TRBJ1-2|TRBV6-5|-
CASSRPTNYGYTF
TGTGCCAGCAGTCGGCCTACTAACTATGGCTACACCTTC
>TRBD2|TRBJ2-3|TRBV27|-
CASNAARGGTDTQYF
TGTGCCAGCAACGCCGCGCGGGGGGGCACAGATACGCAGTATTTT
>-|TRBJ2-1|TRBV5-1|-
CASSPMTSSYNEQFF
TGCGCCAGCAGCCCTATGACTAGCTCCTACAATGAGCAGTTCTTC
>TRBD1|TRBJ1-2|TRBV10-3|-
CAIRGGNYGYTF
TGTGCCATCAGAGGGGGCAACTATGGCTACACCTTC
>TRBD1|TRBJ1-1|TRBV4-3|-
CASSQGDRGSPEAFF
TGCGCCAGCAGCCAGGGTGACAGGGGAAGTCCTGAAGCTTTCTTT
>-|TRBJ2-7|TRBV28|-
CASLTPGAGEQYF
TGTGCCAGTCTTACCCCTGGTGCCGGCGAGCAGTACTTC
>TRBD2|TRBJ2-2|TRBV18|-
CASAGLAGVGTGELFF
TGTGCCAGCGCGGGACTAGCGGGGGTTGGCACCGGGGAGCTGTTTTTT
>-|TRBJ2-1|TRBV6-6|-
CASSQPSSYNEQFF
TGTGCCAGCAGCCAACCTAGCTCCTACAATGAGCAGTTCTTC
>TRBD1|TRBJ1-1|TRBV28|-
CASSPPGQVNTEAFF
TGTGCCAGCAGCCCCCCCGGACAGGTGAACACTGAAGCTTTCTTT
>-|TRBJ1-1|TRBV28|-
CASSQLDPGNTEAFF
TGTGCCAGCAGCCAACTTGACCCAGGGAACACTGAAGCTTTCTTT
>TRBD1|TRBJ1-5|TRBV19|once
CASRQPGQGGLSQPQHF
TGTGCCAGTAGGCAACCAGGACAGGGGGGCCTTTCTCAGCCCCAGCATTTT
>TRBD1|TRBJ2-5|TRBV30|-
CAWSVGTGVRETQYF
TGTGCCTGGAGTGTGGGGACAGGGGTAAGGGAGACCCAGTACTTC
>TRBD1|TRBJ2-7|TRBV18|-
CASSPPIGQGRYEQYF
TGTGCCAGCTCACCACCTATAGGACAGGGGAGGTACGAGCAGTACTTC
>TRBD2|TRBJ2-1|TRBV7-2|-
CASSANGLVYEQFF
TGTGCCAGCAGCGCCAACGGACTAGTTTATGAGCAGTTCTTC
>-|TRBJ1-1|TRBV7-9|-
CASSFAGAGTEAFF
TGTGCCAGCAGCTTTGCAGGGGCGGGAACTGAAGCTTTCTTT
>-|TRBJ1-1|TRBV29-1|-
CSVGTGGETEAFF
TGCAGCGTTGGGACGGGGGGAGAGACTGAAGCTTTCTTT
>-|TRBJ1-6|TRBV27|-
CASSLRRAQSPLHF
TGTGCCAGCAGTTTAAGAAGGGCGCAATCACCCCTCCACTTT
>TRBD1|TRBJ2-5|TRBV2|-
CASSGNRGETQYF
TGTGCCAGCAGTGGAAACAGGGGGGAGACCCAGTACTTC
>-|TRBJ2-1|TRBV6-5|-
CASKFTGSEQFF
TGTGCCAGCAAGTTTACGGGCAGTGAGCAGTTCTTC
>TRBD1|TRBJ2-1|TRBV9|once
CASNSRDRDVEQFF
TGTGCCAGCAACAGCCGGGACAGGGACGTTGAGCAGTTCTTC
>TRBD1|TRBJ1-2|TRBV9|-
CASSELDRVYGYTF
TGTGCCAGCAGCGAGTTAGACAGGGTCTATGGCTACACCTTC
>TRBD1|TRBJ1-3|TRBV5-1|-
CASSEGQVRNTIYF
TGCGCCAGCAGCGAGGGACAGGTCCGAAACACCATATATTTT
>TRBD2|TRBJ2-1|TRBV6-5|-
CASSRSGLGDSEQFF
TGTGCCAGCAGTCGCTCGGGACTAGGTGATAGTGAGCAGTTCTTC
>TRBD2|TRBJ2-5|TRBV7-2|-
CASTPNSGGNQETQYF
TGTGCCAGCACGCCCAATAGCGGGGGGAACCAAGAGACCCAGTACTTC
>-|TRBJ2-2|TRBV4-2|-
CASSHSGVVIAGELFF
TGTGCCAGCAGCCACTCAGGGGTGGTGATCGCCGGGGAGCTGTTTTTT
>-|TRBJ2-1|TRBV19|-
CASSMGNSVGEQFF
TGTGCCAGTAGTATGGGAAATTCGGTAGGTGAGCAGTTCTTC
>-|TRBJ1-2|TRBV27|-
CASSSPGANYGYTF
TGTGCCAGCAGTTCCCCGGGGGCTAACTATGGCTACACCTTC
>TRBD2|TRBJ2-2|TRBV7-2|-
CASSSVAGNTGELFF
TGTGCCAGCAGCAGCGTAGCGGGGAACACCGGGGAGCTGTTTTTT
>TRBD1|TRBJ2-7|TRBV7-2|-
CASSLAGQGSYEQYF
TGTGCCAGCAGCTTAGCGGGACAGGGGTCCTACGAGCAGTACTTC
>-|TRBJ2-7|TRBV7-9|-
CASSQTGTDSYEQYF
TGTGCCAGCAGCCAAACCGGGACCGACAGCTACGAGCAGTACTTC
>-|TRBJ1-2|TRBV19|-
CASSIESAGGKEYGYTF
TGTGCCAGTAGTATAGAGTCGGCGGGGGGCAAGGAGTATGGCTACACCTTC
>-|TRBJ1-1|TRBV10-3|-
CAISATAGDGAFF
TGTGCCATCAGTGCCACGGCGGGGGACGGTGCTTTCTTT
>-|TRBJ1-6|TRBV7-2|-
CASSLRGADSPLHF
TGTGCCAGCAGCTTAAGGGGGGCTGATTCACCCCTCCACTTT
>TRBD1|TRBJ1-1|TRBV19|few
CASSIDREPAFF
TGTGCCAGTAGTATTGACAGGGAACCGGCTTTCTTT
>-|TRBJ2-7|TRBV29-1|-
CSVGGGVAYEQYF
TGCAGCGTGGGTGGCGGGGTAGCCTACGAGCAGTACTTC
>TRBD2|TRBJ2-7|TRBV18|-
CASSPLAGVYEQYF
TGTGCCAGCTCACCACTAGCGGGGGTCTACGAGCAGTACTTC
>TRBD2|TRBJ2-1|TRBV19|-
CASREGTSGDEQFF
TGTGCCAGTAGGGAAGGAACTAGCGGTGATGAGCAGTTCTTC
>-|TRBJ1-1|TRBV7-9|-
CASSLSGDTEAFF
TGTGCCAGCAGCCTATCGGGGGACACTGAAGCTTTCTTT
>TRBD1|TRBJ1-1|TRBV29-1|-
CSVQTDRDGKAFF
TGCAGCGTTCAGACCGACAGGGACGGGAAAGCTTTCTTT
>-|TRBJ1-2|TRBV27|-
CASSPMAWSYGYTF
TGTGCCAGCAGTCCTATGGCATGGAGCTATGGCTACACCTTC
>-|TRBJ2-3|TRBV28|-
CASSSQGSTGF
TGTGCCAGCAGCTCTCAAGGGTCCACAGGTTTT
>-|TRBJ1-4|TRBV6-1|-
CASRSPGDPNEKLFF
TGTGCCAGCAGAAGTCCAGGGGACCCTAATGAAAAACTGTTTTTT
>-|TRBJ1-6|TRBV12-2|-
CASRFSGTSVTLHF
TGTGCAAGTCGCTTCTCCGGGACATCTGTCACCCTCCACTTT
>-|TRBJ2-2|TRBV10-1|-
CASSSTRGRGTGELFF
TGCGCCAGCAGTTCCACGAGGGGGAGAGGCACCGGGGAGCTGTTTTTT
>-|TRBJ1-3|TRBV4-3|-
CASSQVQGFSGNTIYF
TGCGCCAGCAGCCAAGTACAGGGCTTCTCTGGAAACACCATATATTTT
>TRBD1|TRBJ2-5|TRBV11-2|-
CASTTGPETQYF
TGTGCCAGCACGACAGGGCCAGAGACCCAGTACTTC
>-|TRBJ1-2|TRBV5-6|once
CASSDNPLGGYTF
TGTGCCAGCAGTGATAACCCCCTGGGGGGCTACACCTTC
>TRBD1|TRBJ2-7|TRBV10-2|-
CASSGQGPYEQYF
TGCGCCAGCAGCGGACAGGGGCCCTACGAGCAGTACTTC
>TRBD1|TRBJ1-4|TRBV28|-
CASSLGTGYSTNEKLFF
TGTGCCAGCAGTTTAGGGACAGGTTACTCAACTAATGAAAAACTGTTTTTT
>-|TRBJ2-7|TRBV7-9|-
CASSLSLAIYEQYF
TGTGCCAGCAGCTTGTCGCTAGCAATCTACGAGCAGTACTTC
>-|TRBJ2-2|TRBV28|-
CASSLRDRELFF
TGTGCCAGCAGTTTAAGGGACAGGGAGCTGTTTTTT